These T cell receptor beta chains were read from a single sample in a study of CD8 T cells in ankylosing spondylitis. Each CDR3 protein gets one entry after TCRdb re-called the 5' RACE reads with MiXCR. The profile shows about 480,000 distinct CDR3 sequences, approximately 17% of them singletons. Source material: blood, either unsorted or a sorted T cell fraction (not recorded which). These receptors came from a male donor with ankylosing spondylitis. Both conserved end residues are part of each CDR3. Each record gives: V gene, J gene, D gene, clone size, CDR3 DNA, CDR3 protein. A D gene is named only where the DNA matches it firmly. Rows may omit the clone size; those that give it use once, few, many or a size class.

v_gene: TRBV9; j_gene: TRBJ2-7; d_gene: TRBD1; abundance: -; CDR3nt: TGTGCCAGCAGCGTACGCGGGACAGGGAACTACGAGCAGTACTTC; CDR3aa: CASSVRGTGNYEQYF
v_gene: TRBV11-1; j_gene: TRBJ2-1; d_gene: TRBD2; abundance: -; CDR3nt: TGTGCCAGCAGCTTAGCGGGGAGGGGCACCCGAAGGAGAGAACCAAAAGATGAGCAGTTCTTC; CDR3aa: CASSLAGRGTRRREPKDEQFF
v_gene: TRBV7-3; j_gene: TRBJ2-1; d_gene: TRBD1; abundance: -; CDR3nt: TGTGCCAGCAGTAAGCATGGGACAGGGGGTGTTCATGAGCAGTTCTTC; CDR3aa: CASSKHGTGGVHEQFF
v_gene: TRBV29-1; j_gene: TRBJ2-1; d_gene: TRBD1; abundance: many; CDR3nt: TGCAGCGTAGTTGGACAGGGAGTTGGGAATGAGCAGTTCTTC; CDR3aa: CSVVGQGVGNEQFF
v_gene: TRBV29-1; j_gene: TRBJ1-1; d_gene: -; abundance: few; CDR3nt: TGCAGCGTTGCTCGCCTCGGGGCTGAAGCTTTCTTT; CDR3aa: CSVARLGAEAFF
v_gene: TRBV5-1; j_gene: TRBJ1-6; d_gene: -; abundance: -; CDR3nt: TGCGCCAGCAGCGAACAGGTCTCCGCGGATAATTCACCCCTCCACTTT; CDR3aa: CASSEQVSADNSPLHF
v_gene: TRBV5-1; j_gene: TRBJ2-1; d_gene: TRBD2; abundance: -; CDR3nt: TGCGCCAGCAGCTTTCTAGCGGGGGCCATGCGTGAGCAGTTCTTC; CDR3aa: CASSFLAGAMREQFF
v_gene: TRBV11-2; j_gene: TRBJ2-2; d_gene: TRBD2; abundance: few; CDR3nt: TGTGCCAGCAGCCTAAAGACTAGCGGGAGATGGACGAGTACCGGGGAGCTGTTTTTT; CDR3aa: CASSLKTSGRWTSTGELFF
v_gene: TRBV18; j_gene: TRBJ2-7; d_gene: TRBD2; abundance: -; CDR3nt: TGTGCCAGCTCACCCGGGGGAGGGTCCCACGAGCAGTACTTC; CDR3aa: CASSPGGGSHEQYF
v_gene: TRBV28; j_gene: TRBJ2-7; d_gene: -; abundance: -; CDR3nt: TGTGCCAGCAGTTTATTTCCGGGGGCCTACGAGCAGTACTTC; CDR3aa: CASSLFPGAYEQYF
v_gene: TRBV5-1; j_gene: TRBJ2-2; d_gene: -; abundance: -; CDR3nt: TGCGCCAGCAGCTCGGAAAGGCTCCAGGATTCGCGGGAGCTGTTTTTT; CDR3aa: CASSSERLQDSRELFF
v_gene: TRBV20-1; j_gene: TRBJ2-1; d_gene: -; abundance: few; CDR3nt: TGCAGTGCTAGAGGAGGGCCGGCCCAATATGAGCAGTTCTTC; CDR3aa: CSARGGPAQYEQFF
v_gene: TRBV9; j_gene: TRBJ2-2; d_gene: TRBD2; abundance: -; CDR3nt: TGTGCCAGCAGCCCCTGGACTAGCGGGGGGCCTGGGGGCGGGGAGCTGTTTTTT; CDR3aa: CASSPWTSGGPGGGELFF
v_gene: TRBV7-2; j_gene: TRBJ2-7; d_gene: -; abundance: -; CDR3nt: TGTGCCAGCAGCTTAGGGGGTCCCAACGAGCAGTACTTC; CDR3aa: CASSLGGPNEQYF
v_gene: TRBV7-2; j_gene: TRBJ2-2; d_gene: TRBD1; abundance: few; CDR3nt: TGTGCCAGCAGAGGGGACAGCGCGAACACCGGGGAGCTGTTTTTT; CDR3aa: CASRGDSANTGELFF
v_gene: TRBV11-2; j_gene: TRBJ2-2; d_gene: -; abundance: -; CDR3nt: TGTGCCAGCGCCGCAGGGGGGGTCGGGGAGCTGTTTTTT; CDR3aa: CASAAGGVGELFF
v_gene: TRBV12-3/TRBV12-4; j_gene: TRBJ2-1; d_gene: TRBD2; abundance: -; CDR3nt: TGTGCCAGCAGAGGCGGGAGGAGCTACAATGAGCAGTTCTTC; CDR3aa: CASRGGRSYNEQFF
v_gene: TRBV18; j_gene: TRBJ2-2; d_gene: -; abundance: -; CDR3nt: TGTGCCAGCTCACCCGCCTATTACACTAACACCGGGGAGCTGTTTTTT; CDR3aa: CASSPAYYTNTGELFF
v_gene: TRBV6-2/TRBV6-3; j_gene: TRBJ1-5; d_gene: -; abundance: -; CDR3nt: TGTGCCAGCACCCCTCGGGGGAGCATCAATCAGCCCCAGCATTTT; CDR3aa: CASTPRGSINQPQHF
v_gene: TRBV11-1; j_gene: TRBJ2-3; d_gene: -; abundance: -; CDR3nt: TGTGCCAGCAGCCCCAACAGGGAGGATACGCAGTATTTT; CDR3aa: CASSPNREDTQYF
v_gene: TRBV27; j_gene: TRBJ2-2; d_gene: -; abundance: once; CDR3nt: TGTGCCAGCAAGGCTAGCTCTTACACCGGGGAGCTGTTTTTT; CDR3aa: CASKASSYTGELFF
v_gene: TRBV5-1; j_gene: TRBJ1-1; d_gene: -; abundance: many; CDR3nt: TGCGCCAGCAGCGCAGGAACAGTTAGGGAGGGAGCTTTCTTT; CDR3aa: CASSAGTVREGAFF
v_gene: TRBV2; j_gene: TRBJ2-1; d_gene: TRBD2; abundance: -; CDR3nt: TGTGCCAGCAGTGCTCCTAGCGGAACCTACAATGAGCAGTTCTTC; CDR3aa: CASSAPSGTYNEQFF
v_gene: TRBV28; j_gene: TRBJ2-3; d_gene: TRBD2; abundance: once; CDR3nt: TGTGCCAGCAGTTCGAGAGCGGGAGGTGGAGATACGCAGTATTTT; CDR3aa: CASSSRAGGGDTQYF
v_gene: TRBV11-3; j_gene: TRBJ2-7; d_gene: TRBD2; abundance: -; CDR3nt: TGTGCCAGCAGCTCACGGACTAGCGGGGCATACGAGCAGTACTTC; CDR3aa: CASSSRTSGAYEQYF
v_gene: TRBV20-1; j_gene: TRBJ2-7; d_gene: -; abundance: few; CDR3nt: TGCAGTGCTAGCGTGGCTAGCCTCCCCTACGAGCAGTACTTC; CDR3aa: CSASVASLPYEQYF
v_gene: TRBV6-2/TRBV6-3; j_gene: TRBJ2-7; d_gene: -; abundance: few; CDR3nt: TGTGCCAGCAGTTACCGGCGGATGAGAGTAACCCCCTACGAGCAGTACTTC; CDR3aa: CASSYRRMRVTPYEQYF
v_gene: TRBV12-3/TRBV12-4; j_gene: TRBJ2-2; d_gene: -; abundance: many; CDR3nt: TGTGCCAGCAGGCCAGCACAGACGAACACCGGGGAGCTGTTTTTT; CDR3aa: CASRPAQTNTGELFF
v_gene: TRBV24-1; j_gene: TRBJ2-1; d_gene: -; abundance: many; CDR3nt: TGTGCCACCAGTGGGGCTAGCCCCTCCTACAATGAGCAGTTCTTC; CDR3aa: CATSGASPSYNEQFF